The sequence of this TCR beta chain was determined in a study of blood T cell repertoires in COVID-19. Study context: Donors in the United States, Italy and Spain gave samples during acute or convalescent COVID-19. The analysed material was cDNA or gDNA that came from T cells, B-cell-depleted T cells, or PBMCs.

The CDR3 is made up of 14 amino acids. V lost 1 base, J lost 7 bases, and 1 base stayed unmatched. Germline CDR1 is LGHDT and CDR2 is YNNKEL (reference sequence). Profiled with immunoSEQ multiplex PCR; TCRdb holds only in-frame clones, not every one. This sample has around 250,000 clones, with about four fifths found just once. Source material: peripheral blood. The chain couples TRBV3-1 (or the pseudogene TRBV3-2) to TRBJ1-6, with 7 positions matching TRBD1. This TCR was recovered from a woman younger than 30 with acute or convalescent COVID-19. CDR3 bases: TGTGCCAGCAGCCAAGTACAGGGGAATTCACCCCTCCACTTT. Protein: CASSQVQGNSPLHF.